The clone carrying this T cell receptor beta chain was detected many times. What it binds is not known. This record comes from a study of neurological immune-mediated disorders. Each CDR3 protein gets one entry after TCRdb re-called the 5' RACE reads with MiXCR. This table has under 60,000 distinct CDR3 sequences, 3% to 3.5% appearing once. Broader study findings: No sharing of CDR3 amino acid sequences was observed among expanded clones across subjects, suggesting private repertoires in all groups.

The CDR3 loop spans 15 amino acids. The receptor was derived from a man aged 40-50 years with multiple sclerosis. The V and J genes are TRBV21-1 and TRBJ1-5; the D call TRBD1 from the table was never checked on the DNA. TRBV21-1 is annotated as a pseudogene. What was sequenced was PBMCs. This CDR3 is CASSEPRGINQPQHF. Here the CDR3 DNA reads TGTGCCAGCAGCGAACCCAGGGGGATCAATCAGCCCCAGCATTTT.